This TCR beta chain comes out of a study of T cell changes during pregnancy in multiple sclerosis. Sequencing used immunoSEQ multiplex PCR; TCRdb keeps in-frame clones, though not all of them. The data hold 85,000 to 130,000 clones, with 94% observed a single time. This clone was detected only once. This CDR3 comprises 14 residues. Trimming cost V 1 base and J 4 bases; bases outside gene matches: 4. Germline CDR1 is SEHNR and CDR2 is FQNEAQ (reference sequence). The rearrangement links TRBV7-9 to TRBJ2-7; 7 bases match TRBD2. The source is a female donor with multiple sclerosis, enrolled in a pregnancy study. The sample here was peripheral blood, taken before pregnancy. Written as DNA, the CDR3 is TGTGCCAGCAGCTTAGGCGGGAGTGGTTACGAGCAGTACTTC. This translates into CASSLGGSGYEQYF.